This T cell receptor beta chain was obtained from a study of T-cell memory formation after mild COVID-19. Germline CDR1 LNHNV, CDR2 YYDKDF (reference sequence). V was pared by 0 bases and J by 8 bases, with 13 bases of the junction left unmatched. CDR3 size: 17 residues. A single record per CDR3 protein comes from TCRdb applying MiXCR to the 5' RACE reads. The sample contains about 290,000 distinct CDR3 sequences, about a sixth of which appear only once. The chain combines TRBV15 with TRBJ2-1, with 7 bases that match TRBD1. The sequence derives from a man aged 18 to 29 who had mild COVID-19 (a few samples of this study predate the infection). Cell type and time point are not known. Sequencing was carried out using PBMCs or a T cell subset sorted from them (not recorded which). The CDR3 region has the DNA TGTGCCACCAGCAGAGAAATACAGGGGACCCAGTCCCATGAGCAGTTCTTC. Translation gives CATSREIQGTQSHEQFF.